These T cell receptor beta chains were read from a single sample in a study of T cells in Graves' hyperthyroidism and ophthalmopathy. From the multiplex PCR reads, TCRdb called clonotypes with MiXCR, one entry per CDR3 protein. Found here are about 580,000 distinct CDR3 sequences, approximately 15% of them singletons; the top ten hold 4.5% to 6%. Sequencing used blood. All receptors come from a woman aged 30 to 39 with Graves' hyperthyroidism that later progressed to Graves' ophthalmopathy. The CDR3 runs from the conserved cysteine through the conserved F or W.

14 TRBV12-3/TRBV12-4 CASSSSDVPTEQYF
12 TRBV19 CASSNWHNEQFF
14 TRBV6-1 CASSEGSGLNIQYF
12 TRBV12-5 CASGFDGTEAFF
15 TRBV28 CASTPQGAYYTEAFF
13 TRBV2 CASVRAGDQPQHF
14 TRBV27 CASYGLAATDTQYF
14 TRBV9 CASSFSGITDTQYF
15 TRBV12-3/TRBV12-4 CASSLRAGGGETQYF
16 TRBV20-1 CSARGTGESSSYGYTF
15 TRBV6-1 CASRASGSGADTQYF
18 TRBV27 CASSLDMGLTLGTDTQYF
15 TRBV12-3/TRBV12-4 CASSLDRGTNYGYTF
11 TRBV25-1 CASLTPAGAFF
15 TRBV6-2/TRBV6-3 CASSYSGSGYYEQYF
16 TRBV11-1 CASSLMAGGFYNEQFF
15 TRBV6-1 CASRALGGENYEQYF
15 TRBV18 CASSPGFRGSAEAFF
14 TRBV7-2 CASSLHPEGPEAFF
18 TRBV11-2 CASSRIRQGTESKNIQYF
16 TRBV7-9 CASSSTPLSGANVLTF
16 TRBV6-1 CASSSETAKINEKLFF
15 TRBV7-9 CASSAPGLAGNEQFF
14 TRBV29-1 CSVDKTGSTDTQYF
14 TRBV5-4 CASSFGAQNTEAFF
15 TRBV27 CASSPIGGEAYEQYF
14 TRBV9 CASSVGHLNTEAFF
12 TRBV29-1 CSTGGPNTEAFF
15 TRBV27 CASKVSSGRHGELFF
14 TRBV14 CASSQDTNNEKLFF